This T cell receptor (beta chain) comes out of a study of cytomegalovirus exposure and HLA in healthy donors. From germline, CDR1 is SEHNR and CDR2 FQNEAQ (reference sequence). The V end lost 5 bases, the J end lost 2 bases, and 9 bases lay between the germline ends. The CDR3 extends over 13 amino acids. The PCR used 60 Vbeta and 13 Jbeta primers. Repertoires were generated with immunoSEQ multiplex PCR, while TCRdb's copy carries only in-frame clones and drops some. This sample yields approximately 190,000 clones, of which 70% to 85% are seen a single time; 0.098% belongs to the top ten. This chain links TRBV7-9 with TRBJ1-2, with D unclear. The origin of this receptor is a boy between 2 and 10 years old in good health and CMV-seronegative. Sequenced input: PBMCs. The CDR3 reads CASSLNLNYGYTF. The CDR3 DNA follows: TGTGCCAGCAGCCTCAACTTAAACTATGGCTACACCTTC.